This record concerns one T cell receptor beta chain sequence. What this receptor recognizes is not known. No base qualities exist here, and no much larger clone lies one base off it. The data are from a study of blood T cell repertoires in COVID-19 (dated by TCRdb to the early 2020s). About the investigation overall: The collaborator samples originated in the United States, Italy and Spain and spanned the acute and convalescent phases of COVID-19. The material from the prospective study consisted of cDNA or gDNA derived from T cells, B-cell-depleted T cells, or PBMCs. The dataset comprised deeply sampled blood TCRbeta repertoires from subjects exposed to, actively infected with, or recovered from COVID-19. The repertoires were made available in a free public database intended to serve as a resource for research on the immune response to SARS-CoV-2. Samples were obtained from the ongoing ImmuneRACE study (first 160 participants) and from 1,254 subjects provided by 6 global collaborators. Nearly every sample came with metadata listing a de-identified subject ID, COVID-19 status, age in years and sex. Where available, HLA class I and class II types were taken from metadata supplied by the sample provider and were not determined by assay-based typing. What the study reported, not specific to this receptor: The quantity of clinical and demographic metadata differed by source and by participant and was supplied without curation.

TCRbeta CDR3 regions were amplified from genomic DNA using the immunoSEQ Assay, a bias-controlled multiplex PCR. The authors processed their data as follows. The number of nucleated cells in each sample was estimated from the amplification of reference gene primers within the assay. Sequence reads were collapsed and filtered to measure the absolute abundance of every unique TCRbeta CDR3 rearrangement. For each sample, productive Simpson clonality was calculated by taking the square root of Simpson's diversity index across productive rearrangements. In TCRdb, the immuneACCESS table is reduced to in-frame sequences with V and J assigned. These tables do not hold every clone; where another copy was compared, an unresolved V gene accounts for under half, and the others remain unexplained. The V and J calls and clone size come from that table; D and trimming were worked out from the DNA. Counted in this sample were 55,000 to 70,000 clones; roughly 84% of them appeared once. The top ten constitute about a tenth of the sample.

Each collaborating institution followed its own protocols to collect whole blood in K2EDTA tubes. Collaborator samples were shipped for TCRbeta analysis as frozen whole blood, isolated PBMCs, or DNA extracted from either sample type. Trimming leaves V shorter by 2 bases and J shorter by 8 bases, with the junction holding 4 bases beyond the gene matches. From its cysteine to its phenylalanine, the CDR3 spans 15 amino acids. The only DNA kept is the CDR3, 45 bases in frame from the first base. CDR1 and CDR2 were assigned from the germline V gene as MNHEY and SVGAGI. Sequencing was performed on peripheral blood. The clonotype comes from a woman younger than 35 with acute or convalescent COVID-19. The chain is encoded by TRBV6-5 joined to TRBJ1-6, with 9 bases in between that match TRBD1. For the CDR3, the sequence is CASSYVGQGYSPLHF. The nucleotide sequence reads TGTGCCAGCAGTTACGTCGGACAGGGGTATTCACCCCTCCACTTT.